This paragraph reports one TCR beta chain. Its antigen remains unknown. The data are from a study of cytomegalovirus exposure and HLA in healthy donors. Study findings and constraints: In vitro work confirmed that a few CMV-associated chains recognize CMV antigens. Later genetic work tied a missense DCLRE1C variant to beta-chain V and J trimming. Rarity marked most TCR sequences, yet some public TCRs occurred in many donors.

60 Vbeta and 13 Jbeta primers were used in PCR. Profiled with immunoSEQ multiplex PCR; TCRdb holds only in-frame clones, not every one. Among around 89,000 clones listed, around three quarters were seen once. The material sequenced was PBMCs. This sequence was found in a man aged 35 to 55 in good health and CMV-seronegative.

CDR3 sequence: CASSHGSFYGYTF. CDR3 sequence (DNA): TGTGCCAGCAGCCACGGGAGCTTCTATGGCTACACCTTC. The chain employs TRBV6-6 and TRBJ1-2; no definite D call. The germline gives CDR1 MNHNY, CDR2 SVGAGI (reference sequence). The V and J ends lost 6 bases and 4 bases respectively, with 12 bases between them. This CDR3 region has 13 residues.